This is a list of T cell receptor beta chains from one sample in a study of blood T cells in healthy people across ages. A single record per CDR3 protein comes from TCRdb applying MiXCR to the 5' RACE reads. The table includes approximately 1.5 million distinct CDR3 sequences, 35% to 45% detected once. Sample: blood. The receptor set was obtained from a woman aged 18-30 years in good health. The CDR3 runs from the conserved cysteine through the conserved F or W. The D gene is left open where the match is weak. A row's size may be missing; if present it is once, few, many or a size class.

cdr3_nt	cdr3_aa	clone_size	cdr3_length	v_call	j_call	d_call
TGTGCCAGCAGCCGGCGGGGGACCTCCTACAATGAGCAGTTCTTC	CASSRRGTSYNEQFF	few	15	TRBV14	TRBJ2-1	TRBD2
TGCGCCAGCAGCTCCTACCTAGCTGGCCAAGAGACCCAGTACTTC	CASSSYLAGQETQYF	.	15	TRBV5-1	TRBJ2-5	.
TGCAGCGTTGGGGGGCGGGGGACAGAGATAAATCAGCCCCAGCATTTT	CSVGGRGTEINQPQHF	few	16	TRBV29-1	TRBJ1-5	TRBD1
TGTGCCAGCAGCTTAGAGCGGGGTAACAATGAGCAGTTCTTC	CASSLERGNNEQFF	.	14	TRBV11-3	TRBJ2-1	.
TGCAGTGCTAGTCGGGACACACCCAATGAGCAGTTCTTC	CSASRDTPNEQFF	.	13	TRBV20-1	TRBJ2-1	.
TGTGCCAGCAGTTACAGGGGCGGGGGAAAACTGTTTTTT	CASSYRGGGKLFF	few	13	TRBV6-5	TRBJ1-4	.
TGTGCCACTCAAGAGAGCGGGGGCACTTACAATGAGCAGTTCTTC	CATQESGGTYNEQFF	.	15	TRBV10-3	TRBJ2-1	TRBD2
TGTGCCAGCAGTTGGGGGGGGGAGTGGGGCTACACCTTC	CASSWGGEWGYTF	.	13	TRBV12-3/TRBV12-4	TRBJ1-2	.
TGTGCCAGCAGCTGGAGCGACATCTCCTACAATGAGCAGTTCTTC	CASSWSDISYNEQFF	few	15	TRBV6-2/TRBV6-3	TRBJ2-1	.
TGCAGTGCTAGAAAAAGGCTGTTGTACAATGAGCAGTTCTTC	CSARKRLLYNEQFF	few	14	TRBV20-1	TRBJ2-1	.
TGTGCCAGCAGTCCTCGACAGGGGACCTCCTACGAGCAGTACTTC	CASSPRQGTSYEQYF	few	15	TRBV27	TRBJ2-7	TRBD1
TGTGCCATCAGTGGCCGGGACAGGGGACCTAGCTCCTACAATGAGCAGTTCTTC	CAISGRDRGPSSYNEQFF	.	18	TRBV10-3	TRBJ2-1	TRBD1
TGTGCCAGCAGTCCGGGACAGGGGGTAGCAGAGACCCAGTACTTC	CASSPGQGVAETQYF	few	15	TRBV12-3/TRBV12-4	TRBJ2-5	TRBD1
TGTGCCAGCAGTTACCGGACCAGAGGGGATACGCAGTATTTT	CASSYRTRGDTQYF	few	14	TRBV27	TRBJ2-3	.
TGCAGTGCTCCCGACCTGGGAACAGATACGCAGTATTTT	CSAPDLGTDTQYF	.	13	TRBV20-1	TRBJ2-3	.
TGTGCCAGCAGACTACAGGGGAACCCCCAAGAGACCCAGTACTTC	CASRLQGNPQETQYF	few	15	TRBV7-8	TRBJ2-5	TRBD1
TGTGCCAGCAACCTTCTAGGGGGGAACACTGAAGCTTTCTTT	CASNLLGGNTEAFF	.	14	TRBV12-3/TRBV12-4	TRBJ1-1	.
TGCGCCAGCCAGACAGGATTGAACACCGGGGAGCTGTTTTTT	CASQTGLNTGELFF	.	14	TRBV4-1	TRBJ2-2	.
TGCAGTGCTAGAGTGGGGAGGGTTTTGAACGAGCAGTACTTC	CSARVGRVLNEQYF	.	14	TRBV20-1	TRBJ2-7	TRBD2
TGTGCCAGCATCGCAGGGGGCTTCGAAGTCGGGTACACCTTC	CASIAGGFEVGYTF	.	14	TRBV6-2/TRBV6-3	TRBJ1-2	TRBD1
TGCAGTGCTAGAGAACAGGGTCGGCGGGATACGCAGTATTTT	CSAREQGRRDTQYF	few	14	TRBV20-1	TRBJ2-3	.
TGCAGTGCTAGAAAGCGGGTAGGCACAGATACGCAGTATTTT	CSARKRVGTDTQYF	.	14	TRBV20-1	TRBJ2-3	.
TGTGCCAGCCAAAATCGGCAAGAGACCCAGTACTTC	CASQNRQETQYF	once	12	TRBV6-2/TRBV6-3	TRBJ2-5	.
TGTGCCAGTAGTGGAGGAGCTAGCGGGACCTACGAGCAGTACTTC	CASSGGASGTYEQYF	.	15	TRBV19	TRBJ2-7	TRBD2
TGTGCCAGCAGCGAGTGGGTTTTGGATGAGCAGTACTTC	CASSEWVLDEQYF	.	13	TRBV9	TRBJ2-5	.
TGCGCCAGCAGCCGAACTGCCCGGGCATCGGGTGAAAAACTGTTTTTT	CASSRTARASGEKLFF	few	16	TRBV4-1	TRBJ1-4	.
TGTGCCAGCAGCCCGACAGGTTCACCCTACGAGCAGTACTTC	CASSPTGSPYEQYF	few	14	TRBV27	TRBJ2-7	.
TGTGCCTGGAGTTTTAGCGGGGGGTTCCAAGAGACCCAGTACTTC	CAWSFSGGFQETQYF	once	15	TRBV30	TRBJ2-5	TRBD2
TGTGCCAGCAGTTTAGGACAGGTCAGATCCTATGGCTACACCTTC	CASSLGQVRSYGYTF	.	15	TRBV12-3/TRBV12-4	TRBJ1-2	.
TGTGCCAGCAGCGCCTCCCCGCCGGGAGAGCAGTTCTTC	CASSASPPGEQFF	.	13	TRBV9	TRBJ2-1	.
TGTGCCAGCACCCCAGTCGGGGGGTTTCAAGAGACCCAGTACTTC	CASTPVGGFQETQYF	.	15	TRBV6-2/TRBV6-3	TRBJ2-5	TRBD2
TGTGCCAGCAGTTGGACAGGGCAGGGCTACACCTTC	CASSWTGQGYTF	few	12	TRBV12-3/TRBV12-4	TRBJ1-2	TRBD1
TGTGCCAGCAGCGGGCCAGCGGGAGGGCCCTTCCCTAGCACAGATACGCAGTATTTT	CASSGPAGGPFPSTDTQYF	few	19	TRBV28	TRBJ2-3	TRBD2
TGTGCCAGCAGCCCCACAGTAATCGAAAAACTGTTTTTT	CASSPTVIEKLFF	few	13	TRBV7-9	TRBJ1-4	.
TGTGCCAGCAGCTTAGCGGGGAGACAGCCCCGTACGACTGAAGCTTTCTTT	CASSLAGRQPRTTEAFF	.	17	TRBV7-9	TRBJ1-1	.
TGTGCCAGCAGTTTTCGCAGTCCTCAGCCCCAGCATTTT	CASSFRSPQPQHF	.	13	TRBV27	TRBJ1-5	.
TGTGCCAGCAGCGCTCTAGCGGGGGGGCTGAATGAGCAGTTCTTC	CASSALAGGLNEQFF	few	15	TRBV7-9	TRBJ2-1	TRBD2
TGTGCCAGCAGTTCGGGGACGGAAAGCGGTGGCTACACCTTC	CASSSGTESGGYTF	few	14	TRBV12-3/TRBV12-4	TRBJ1-2	.
TGTGCCAGCAGCGTAACAGGGCAGGGTAATGAAAAACTGTTTTTT	CASSVTGQGNEKLFF	.	15	TRBV9	TRBJ1-4	.
TGTGCCAGCAGCTTAGGCAGACCCTCAGGGAACTATGGCTACACCTTC	CASSLGRPSGNYGYTF	.	16	TRBV13	TRBJ1-2	.
TGTGCCAGCAGCTCCGGGACAGGACCCTATAGCAATCAGCCCCAGCATTTT	CASSSGTGPYSNQPQHF	few	17	TRBV2	TRBJ1-5	TRBD1
TGTGCCAGCAGCAGACTAGCGGGGGGCATCAATGAGCAGTACTTC	CASSRLAGGINEQYF	.	15	TRBV11-2	TRBJ2-5	TRBD2
TGTGCCAGCAGCCAAGATGAGGGAAAAAACTATGGCTACACCTTC	CASSQDEGKNYGYTF	few	15	TRBV3-1	TRBJ1-2	.
TGCAGTGCTAGATTGGTTGGCATTCAGTACTTC	CSARLVGIQYF	.	11	TRBV20-1	TRBJ2-4	.
TGTGCCAGGGGGAGGGGGGACAGACCATGGGATACGCAGTATTTT	CARGRGDRPWDTQYF	.	15	TRBV6-9	TRBJ2-3	.
TGTGCCAGCAGAATAATTTCGAACACCGGGGAGCTGTTTTTT	CASRIISNTGELFF	.	14	TRBV6-5	TRBJ2-2	.
TGTGCCAGCAGTTACCTCGGGACAGCGGGGTCGGATGGCTACACCTTC	CASSYLGTAGSDGYTF	.	16	TRBV6-5	TRBJ1-2	TRBD1
TGTGCCAGCAGTGAATCGGGACTAGCGGGAATTCGCGAGCAGTACTTC	CASSESGLAGIREQYF	few	16	TRBV6-1	TRBJ2-7	TRBD2
TGTGCCAGCGGCCAAGAAGGAGGGAGTGAAGCTTTCTTT	CASGQEGGSEAFF	.	13	TRBV3-1	TRBJ1-1	.
TGCAGTGCTCAACAATCAATTTTGCAGTTCTTC	CSAQQSILQFF	.	11	TRBV20-1	TRBJ2-1	.
TGTGCCAGCCTCCTTGGGGGGGGAACCGGGGAGCTGTTTTTT	CASLLGGGTGELFF	.	14	TRBV6-2/TRBV6-3	TRBJ2-2	TRBD2
TGTGCCAGCAGCCCCCTGCTAGCCCCTCATTCACCCCTCCACTTT	CASSPLLAPHSPLHF	few	15	TRBV7-9	TRBJ1-6	.
TGTGCCAGCAGACCCGGGACGGCAGGACATGAAGCTTTCTTT	CASRPGTAGHEAFF	.	14	TRBV9	TRBJ1-1	.
TGCAGCGTATTGAGAGCTGGGCCGAAGAACACTGAAGCTTTCTTT	CSVLRAGPKNTEAFF	.	15	TRBV29-1	TRBJ1-1	.
TGTGCCAGCAGTAGGTCCGCGGGGATCGGTGGCTACACCTTC	CASSRSAGIGGYTF	.	14	TRBV2	TRBJ1-2	.
TGTGCCAGCAGTGCCCCGGGTGAGCAGTTCTTC	CASSAPGEQFF	.	11	TRBV2	TRBJ2-1	.
TGCGCCAGCAGCGTACAGGGCCCCAATGAGCAGTACTTC	CASSVQGPNEQYF	once	13	TRBV5-1	TRBJ2-5	.
TGTGCCAGCAGCCCAACGAACACTGAAGCTTTCTTT	CASSPTNTEAFF	few	12	TRBV7-9	TRBJ1-1	.